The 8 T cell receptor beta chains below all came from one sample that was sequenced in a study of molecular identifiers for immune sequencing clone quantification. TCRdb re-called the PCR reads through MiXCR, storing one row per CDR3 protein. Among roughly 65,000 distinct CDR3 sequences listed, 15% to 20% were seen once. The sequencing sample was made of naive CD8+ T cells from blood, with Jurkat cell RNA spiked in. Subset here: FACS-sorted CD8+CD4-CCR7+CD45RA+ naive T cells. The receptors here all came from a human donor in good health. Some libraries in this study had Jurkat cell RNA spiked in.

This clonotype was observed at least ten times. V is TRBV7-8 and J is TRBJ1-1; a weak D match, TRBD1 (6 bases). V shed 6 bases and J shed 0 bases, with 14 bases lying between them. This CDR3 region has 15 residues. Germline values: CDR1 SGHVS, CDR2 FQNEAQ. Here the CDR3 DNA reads TGTGCCAGCAGGGACGAGGGACAACTGAACACTGAAGCTTTCTTT. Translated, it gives CASRDEGQLNTEAFF.

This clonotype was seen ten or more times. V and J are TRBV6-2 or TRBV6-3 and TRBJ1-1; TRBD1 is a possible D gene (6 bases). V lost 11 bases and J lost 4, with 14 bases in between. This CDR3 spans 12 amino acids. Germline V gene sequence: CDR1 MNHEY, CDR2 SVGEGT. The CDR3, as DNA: TGTGCCTTAACAGGGATGGGCACTGAAGCTTTCTTT. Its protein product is CALTGMGTEAFF.

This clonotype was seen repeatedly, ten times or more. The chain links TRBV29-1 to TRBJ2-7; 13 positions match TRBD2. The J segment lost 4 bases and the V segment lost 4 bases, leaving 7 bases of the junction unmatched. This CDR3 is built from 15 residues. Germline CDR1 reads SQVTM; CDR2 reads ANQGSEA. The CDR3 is CSVVAGTSGIYEQYF. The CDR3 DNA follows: TGCAGCGTTGTTGCCGGGACTAGCGGGATATACGAGCAGTACTTC.

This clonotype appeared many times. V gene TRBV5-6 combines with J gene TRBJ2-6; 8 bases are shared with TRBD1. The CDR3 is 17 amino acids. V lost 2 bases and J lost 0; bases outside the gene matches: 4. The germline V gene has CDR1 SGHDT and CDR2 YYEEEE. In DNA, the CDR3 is TGTGCCAGCAGCTTAGGGACAGGTTTCTCTGGGGCCAACGTCCTGACTTTC. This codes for CASSLGTGFSGANVLTF.

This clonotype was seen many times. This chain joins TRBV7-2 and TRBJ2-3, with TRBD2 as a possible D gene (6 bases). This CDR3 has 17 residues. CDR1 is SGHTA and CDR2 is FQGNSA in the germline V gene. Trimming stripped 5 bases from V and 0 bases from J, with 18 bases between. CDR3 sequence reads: CASSRARETGSTDTQYF. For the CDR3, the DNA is TGTGCCAGCAGCCGGGCTCGGGAGACGGGTAGCACAGATACGCAGTATTTT. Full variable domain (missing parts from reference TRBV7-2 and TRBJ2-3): GAGVSQSPSNKVTEKGKDVELRCDPISGHTALYWYRQSLGQGLEFLIYFQGNSAPDKSGLPSDRFSAERTGGSVSTLTIQRTQQEDSAVYLCASSRARETGSTDTQYFGPGTRLTVL.

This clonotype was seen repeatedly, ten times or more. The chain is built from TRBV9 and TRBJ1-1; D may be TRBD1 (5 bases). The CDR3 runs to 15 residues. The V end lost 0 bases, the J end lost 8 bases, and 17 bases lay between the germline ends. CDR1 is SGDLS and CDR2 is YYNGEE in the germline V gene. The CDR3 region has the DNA TGTGCCAGCAGCGTAGTACCCCGGGACGGCACAGAAGCTTTCTTT. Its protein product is CASSVVPRDGTEAFF.

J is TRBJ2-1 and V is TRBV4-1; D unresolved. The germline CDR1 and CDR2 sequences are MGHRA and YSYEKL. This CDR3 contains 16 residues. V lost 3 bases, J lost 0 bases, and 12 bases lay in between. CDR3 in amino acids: CASSHRHTNSYNEQFF. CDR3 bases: TGCGCCAGCAGCCATCGACATACTAACTCCTACAATGAGCAGTTCTTC.

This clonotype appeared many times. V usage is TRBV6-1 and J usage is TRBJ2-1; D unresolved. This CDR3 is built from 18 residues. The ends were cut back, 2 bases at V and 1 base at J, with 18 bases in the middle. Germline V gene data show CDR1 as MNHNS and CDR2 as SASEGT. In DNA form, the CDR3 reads TGTGCCAGCAGTGAATCTTATCGGGTACTAACTTCCTACAATGAGCAGTTCTTC. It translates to CASSESYRVLTSYNEQFF.